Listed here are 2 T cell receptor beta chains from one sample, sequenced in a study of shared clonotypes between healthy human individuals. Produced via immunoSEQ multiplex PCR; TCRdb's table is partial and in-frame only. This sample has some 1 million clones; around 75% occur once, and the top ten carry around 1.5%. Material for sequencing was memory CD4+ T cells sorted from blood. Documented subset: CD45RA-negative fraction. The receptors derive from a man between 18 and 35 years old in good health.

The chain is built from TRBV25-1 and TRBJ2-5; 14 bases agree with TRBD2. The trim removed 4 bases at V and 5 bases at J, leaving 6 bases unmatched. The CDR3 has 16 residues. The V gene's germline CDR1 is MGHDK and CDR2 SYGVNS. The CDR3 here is CASSGGLAGVQETQYF. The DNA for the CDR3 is TGTGCCAGCAGTGGGGGACTAGCGGGAGTTCAGGAGACCCAGTACTTC. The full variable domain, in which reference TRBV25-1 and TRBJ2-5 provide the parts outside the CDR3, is EADIYQTPRYLVIGTGKKITLECSQTMGHDKMYWYQQDPGMELHLIHYSYGVNSTEKGDLSSESTVSRIRTEHFPLTLESARPSHTSQYLCASSGGLAGVQETQYFGPGTRLLVL.

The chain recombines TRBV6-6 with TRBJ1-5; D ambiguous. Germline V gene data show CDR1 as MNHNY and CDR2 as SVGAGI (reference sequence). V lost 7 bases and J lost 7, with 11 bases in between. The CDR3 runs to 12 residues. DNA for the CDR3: TGTGCCAGCAATCTCCCGGCCCAGCCCCAGCATTTT. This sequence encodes CASNLPAQPQHF.